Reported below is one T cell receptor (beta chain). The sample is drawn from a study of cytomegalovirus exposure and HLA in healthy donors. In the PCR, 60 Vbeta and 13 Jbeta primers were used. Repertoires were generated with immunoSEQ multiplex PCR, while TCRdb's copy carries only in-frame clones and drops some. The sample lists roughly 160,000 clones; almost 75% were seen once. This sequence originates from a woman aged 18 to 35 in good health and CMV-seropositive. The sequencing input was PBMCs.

The CDR3 sequence: CSVEVPTEGWVLNYGYTF. The CDR3 DNA reads TGCAGCGTTGAAGTGCCGACGGAGGGGTGGGTCCTTAACTATGGCTACACCTTC. This chain joins TRBV29-1 and TRBJ1-2, with D perhaps TRBD1 (5 bases). The CDR3 has 18 residues. V lost 1 base and J lost 1, with 22 bases in between. Germline CDR1 and CDR2: SQVTM and ANQGSEA.